These 10 T cell receptor beta chains were all obtained from the same sample, sequenced in a study of blood T cell repertoires in COVID-19. TCRdb keeps only in-frame clones here, not all; method: immunoSEQ multiplex PCR. The data contain approximately 220,000 clones, less than 90% of them seen just once; the ten biggest clones take up about 4%. Material: PBMCs or T cells enriched from blood (not recorded which). Every receptor here comes from a woman in her thirties who had been exposed to COVID-19.

The gene calls are TRBV5-1 and TRBJ1-1; 9 bases line up with TRBD1. This CDR3 spans 14 amino acids. V shed 4 bases, J shed 3 bases, and the junction held 4 bases outside the gene matches. Germline V gene data show CDR1 as SGHRS and CDR2 as YFSETQ. In nucleotides, the CDR3 is TGCGCCAGCAGCATCCGGACAGGGGACACTGAAGCTTTCTTT. The encoded protein is CASSIRTGDTEAFF.

The V and J genes are TRBV28 and TRBJ1-3; D unresolved. The CDR3 contains 15 residues. From germline, CDR1 is MDHEN and CDR2 SYDVKM. Trimming took off 5 bases at V and 11 bases at J, with 22 bases between the two ends. The CDR3 loop is CASSDVGRRRESIYF. The CDR3 DNA reads as TGTGCCAGCAGTGATGTTGGGAGACGGCGAGAGTCCATATATTTT.

The chain has TRBV7-9 and TRBJ1-5; the D gene is possibly TRBD1 (5 bases). The CDR3 runs 15 residues. Trimming took 3 bases from V and 7 from J, leaving 16 bases between them. CDR1 is SEHNR, CDR2 FQNEAQ, per germline (reference sequence). The CDR3 DNA reads as TGTGCCAGCAGCTTCTCGAGCCAGGGTGAACAGCCCCAGCATTTT. Translating it yields CASSFSSQGEQPQHF.

This clone showed up just once. The CDR3 sequence: CAISVAGYDIQYF. CDR3 nucleotide sequence: TGTGCCATCAGTGTAGCGGGTTATGACATTCAGTACTTC. V usage is TRBV10-3 and J usage is TRBJ2-4, with 7 bases aligning to TRBD2. Losses at the gene ends were 4 bases for V and 8 bases for J; bases not matched to a gene: 5. Germline V gene sequence: CDR1 ENHRY, CDR2 SYGVKD. The CDR3 has 13 amino acids.

CDR3 DNA: TGTGCCAGCAGTCATAGAGAACGTTCCTACGAGCAGTACTTC. Amino acids: CASSHRERSYEQYF. The rearrangement joins TRBV28 to TRBJ2-7; no reliable D call. Per the germline V gene, CDR1 is MDHEN and CDR2 is SYDVKM. Trimming cost V 5 bases and J 1 base, with 12 bases left between them. The CDR3 consists of 14 residues.

This chain uses TRBV25-1 with TRBJ1-4; 7 nucleotides line up with TRBD1. Germline V gene lookup returns CDR1 MGHDK and CDR2 SYGVNS. CDR3 length equals 14 residues. The ends lost 6 bases at V and 7 bases at J; junction bases unmatched: 8. This CDR3 reads CASSPDRVIEKLFF. CDR3 in DNA: TGTGCCAGCAGCCCCGACAGGGTCATTGAAAAACTGTTTTTT.

The chain employs TRBV2 and TRBJ1-4, with 7 bases that match TRBD1. The trim removed 7 bases at V and 5 bases at J, leaving 7 bases unmatched. The CDR3 has 14 residues. Germline CDR1 reads SNHLY; CDR2 reads FYNNEI. Here the CDR3 DNA reads TGTGCCAGCATCGACAGGGCCCTCAATGAAAAACTGTTTTTT. As protein: CASIDRALNEKLFF. Full variable domain (missing parts from reference TRBV2 and TRBJ1-4): EPEVTQTPSHQVTQMGQEVILRCVPISNHLYFYWYRQILGQKVEFLVSFYNNEISEKSEIFDDQFSVERPDGSNFTLKIRSTKLEDSAMYFCASIDRALNEKLFFGSGTQLSVL.

The rearrangement links TRBV18 to TRBJ2-3; no clear D gene. Germline-derived CDR1 and CDR2 are KGHSH and LQKENI. V was clipped by 4 bases and J by 0 bases, with 5 bases between them. The CDR3 has 13 residues. The CDR3 DNA follows: TGTGCCAGCTCACAGACAAGCACAGATACGCAGTATTTT. Residues: CASSQTSTDTQYF.

This clone has just a few counts. One end of the junction does not line up with germline, which may come from a read error. The chain uses TRBV7-7 and TRBJ2-1, with 10 bases matching TRBD1. The length of the CDR3 is 17 residues. Germline V gene lookup returns CDR1 SSHAT and CDR2 FNYEAQ (reference sequence). CDR3 loop: CASSRGVGTGAYNEQFF. CDR3 DNA: TGTGCTAGCAGCCGCGGGGTGGGGACAGGGGCCTACAATGAGCAGTTCTTC.

The chain uses TRBV28 and TRBJ1-5, with 8 bases aligning to TRBD1. The CDR3 has 14 amino acids. V lost 8 bases, J lost 4 bases, and 7 bases stayed unmatched. The germline CDR1 and CDR2 sequences are MDHEN and SYDVKM. CDR3 coding DNA: TGTGCCAGCGGGTTCCACAGGGGGAATCAGCCCCAGCATTTT. Amino acid sequence: CASGFHRGNQPQHF.